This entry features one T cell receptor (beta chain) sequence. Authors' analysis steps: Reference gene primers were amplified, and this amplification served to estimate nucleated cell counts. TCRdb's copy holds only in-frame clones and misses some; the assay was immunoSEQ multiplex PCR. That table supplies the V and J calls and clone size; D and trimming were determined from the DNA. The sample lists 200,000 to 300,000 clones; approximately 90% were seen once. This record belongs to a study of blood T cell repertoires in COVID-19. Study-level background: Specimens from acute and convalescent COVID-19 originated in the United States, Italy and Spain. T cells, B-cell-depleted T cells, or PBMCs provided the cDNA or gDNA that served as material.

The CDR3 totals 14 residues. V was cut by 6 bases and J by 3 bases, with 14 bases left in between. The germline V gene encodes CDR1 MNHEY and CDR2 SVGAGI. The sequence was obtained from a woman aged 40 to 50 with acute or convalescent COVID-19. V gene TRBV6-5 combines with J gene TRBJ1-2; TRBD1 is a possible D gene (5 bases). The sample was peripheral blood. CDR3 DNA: TGTGCCAGCAGCAGGGTCGATAATGACTATGGCTACACCTTC. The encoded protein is CASSRVDNDYGYTF.